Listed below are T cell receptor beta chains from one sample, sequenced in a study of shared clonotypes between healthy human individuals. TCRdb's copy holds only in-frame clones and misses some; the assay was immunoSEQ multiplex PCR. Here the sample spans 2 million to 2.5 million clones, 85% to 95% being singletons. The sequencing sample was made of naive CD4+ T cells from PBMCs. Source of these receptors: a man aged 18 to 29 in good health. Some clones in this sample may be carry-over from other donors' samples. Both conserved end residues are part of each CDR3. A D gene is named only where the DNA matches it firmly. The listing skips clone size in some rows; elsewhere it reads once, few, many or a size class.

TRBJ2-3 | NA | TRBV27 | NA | TGTGCCAGCAGTTTAGAAATCCTGGCGGGACAGCCAGATACGCAGTATTTT | CASSLEILAGQPDTQYF
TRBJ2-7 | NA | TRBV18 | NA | TGTGCCAGCTCACCACCGGGACAACCGGTGCAGTACTTC | CASSPPGQPVQYF
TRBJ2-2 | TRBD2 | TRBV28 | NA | TGTGCCAGCAGTTTTGTGGGACTAGCAAACACCGGGGAGCTGTTTTTT | CASSFVGLANTGELFF
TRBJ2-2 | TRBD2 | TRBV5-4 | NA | TGTGCCAGCAGCATTGCGAGCGGGATGGAGGGCACCGGGGAGCTGTTTTTT | CASSIASGMEGTGELFF
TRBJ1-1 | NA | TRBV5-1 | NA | TGCGCCAGCAGCTTGGTTGGTGGAGGTACTGAAGCTTTCTTT | CASSLVGGGTEAFF
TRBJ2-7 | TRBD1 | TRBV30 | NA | TGTGCCTGGACCCCGGACAGGGGAAACGAGCAGTACTTC | CAWTPDRGNEQYF
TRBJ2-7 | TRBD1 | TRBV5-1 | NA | TGCGCCAGCAGCCCTTGGGACAGCTACGAGCAGTACTTC | CASSPWDSYEQYF
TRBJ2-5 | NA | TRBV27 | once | TGTGCCAGCAGTCTCGGGGTGCAAGAGACCCAGTACTTC | CASSLGVQETQYF
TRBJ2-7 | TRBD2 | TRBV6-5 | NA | TGTGCCAGCAGTTTAGCGGGAGGGACATCCTACGAGCAGTACTTC | CASSLAGGTSYEQYF
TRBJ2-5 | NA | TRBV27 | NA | TGTGCCAGCAGTTTCCTCGGGCAGGTGGCGACCCAGTACTTC | CASSFLGQVATQYF
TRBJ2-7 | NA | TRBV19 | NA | TGTGCCAGTAGTCCACAAATAAGCCGGGCGTACGAGCAGTACTTC | CASSPQISRAYEQYF
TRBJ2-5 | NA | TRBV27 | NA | TGTGCCAGCAGATCACAGAGGTCGGAGACCCAGTACTTC | CASRSQRSETQYF
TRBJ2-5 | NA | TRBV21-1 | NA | TGTGCCAGCAGCAAACCCCCTTTAGAGACCCAGTACTTC | CASSKPPLETQYF
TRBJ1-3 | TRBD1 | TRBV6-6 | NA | TGTGCCAGCAGTATTGACAGGGGGCGGTCTGGAAACACCATATATTTT | CASSIDRGRSGNTIYF
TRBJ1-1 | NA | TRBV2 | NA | TGTGCCAGCAGGGGGTATCCGAACACTGAAGCTTTCTTT | CASRGYPNTEAFF
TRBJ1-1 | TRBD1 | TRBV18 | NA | TGTGCCAGCTCACCGGAGACAGGGATGAACACTGAAGCTTTCTTT | CASSPETGMNTEAFF